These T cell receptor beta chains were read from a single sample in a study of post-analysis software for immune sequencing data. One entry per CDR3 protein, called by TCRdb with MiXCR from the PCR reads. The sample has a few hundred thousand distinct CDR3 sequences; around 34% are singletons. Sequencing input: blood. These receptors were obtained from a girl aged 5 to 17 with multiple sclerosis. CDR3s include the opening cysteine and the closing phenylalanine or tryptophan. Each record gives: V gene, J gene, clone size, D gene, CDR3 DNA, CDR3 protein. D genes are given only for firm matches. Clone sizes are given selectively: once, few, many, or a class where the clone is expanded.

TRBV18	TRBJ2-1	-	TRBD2	TGTGCCAGCTCACCGAAGACTAGCAGGTTCTCCTACAATGAGCAGTTCTTC	CASSPKTSRFSYNEQFF
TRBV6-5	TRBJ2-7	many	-	TGTGCCAGCAGACGGGACTTCAGCTCCTACGAGCAGTACTTC	CASRRDFSSYEQYF
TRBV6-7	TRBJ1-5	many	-	TGTGCCAGCAGGCAAACATTCGTGTGTCAGCCCCAGCATTTT	CASRQTFVCQPQHF
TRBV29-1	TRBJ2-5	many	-	TGCAGCGTTGGGACCTTCCAAGAGACCCAGTACTTC	CSVGTFQETQYF
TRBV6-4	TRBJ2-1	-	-	TGTGCCAGCAGTGACCTTGTGCGTGATGAGCAGTTCTTC	CASSDLVRDEQFF
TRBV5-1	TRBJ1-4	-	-	TGCGCCAGCAGCTTGGGAGGATGGGAGCTTAATGAAAAACTGTTTTTT	CASSLGGWELNEKLFF
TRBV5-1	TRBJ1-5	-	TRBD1	TGCGCCAGCAGCGAGAGGACAGGAAATCAGTCCCAGCATTTT	CASSERTGNQSQHF
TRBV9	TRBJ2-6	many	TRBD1	TGTGCCAGCAGCGTCCGGGACAGACACTCTGGGGCCAACGTCCTGACTTTC	CASSVRDRHSGANVLTF
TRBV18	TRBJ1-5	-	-	TGTGCCAGCTCGACCGGGAATAGCAATCAGCCCCAGCATTTT	CASSTGNSNQPQHF
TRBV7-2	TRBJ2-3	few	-	TGTGCCAGCAGCTTAGGTGTGGGAGCAGATACGCAGTATTTT	CASSLGVGADTQYF
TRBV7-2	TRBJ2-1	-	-	TGTGTCAGCAGCTTAGCGCAGTCCTTCTCCTACAATGAGCAGTTCTTC	CVSSLAQSFSYNEQFF
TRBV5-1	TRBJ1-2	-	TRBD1	TGCGCCAGCAGCTTGTCGGGACAGGGGGCTTCGAACTATGGCTACACCTTC	CASSLSGQGASNYGYTF
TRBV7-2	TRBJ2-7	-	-	TGTGCCAGCAGCTTAGGGGACTTATCCTACGAGCAGTACTTC	CASSLGDLSYEQYF
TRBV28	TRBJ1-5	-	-	TGTGCCAGCAGTTCGTTTGATCAGCCCCAGCATTTT	CASSSFDQPQHF
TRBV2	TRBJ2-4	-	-	TGTGTCAGCAGTGCTCCCCTGGGGGATCTAGCCAAAAACATTCAGTACTTC	CVSSAPLGDLAKNIQYF
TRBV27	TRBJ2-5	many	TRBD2	TGTGCCAGCAGGGGACTAGCGGAAGAGACCCAGTACTTC	CASRGLAEETQYF
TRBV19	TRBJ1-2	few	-	TGTGCCAGCCCGACAGGAGGTCGTGGCTACACCTTC	CASPTGGRGYTF
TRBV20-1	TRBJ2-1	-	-	TGCAGTCCTATCTTCAGGCGGGCGCCCTACAATGAGCAGTTCTTC	CSPIFRRAPYNEQFF
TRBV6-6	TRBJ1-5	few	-	TGTGCCAGCAGTTTAGGGGTTTATAGCAATCAGCCCCAGCATTTT	CASSLGVYSNQPQHF
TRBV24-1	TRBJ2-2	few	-	TGTGCCACCAGTGTGCGAGGGCCCACCGGGGAGCTGTTTTTT	CATSVRGPTGELFF
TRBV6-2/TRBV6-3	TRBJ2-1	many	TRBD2	TGTGCCAGCAGTGGTCGGACTAGCGCGCTTCTCGATGAGCAGTTCTTC	CASSGRTSALLDEQFF
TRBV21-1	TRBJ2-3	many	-	TGTGCCAGCAGCAAAGAAGGCAGGAATACAGATACGCAGTATTTT	CASSKEGRNTDTQYF
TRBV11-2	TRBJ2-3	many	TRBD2	TGTGCCAGCAGCCTCATGGGGGGGTCCACAGATACGCAGTATTTT	CASSLMGGSTDTQYF
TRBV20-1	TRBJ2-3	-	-	TGCAGTGCTAGAGACGGGAGTAATACAGATACGCAGTATTTT	CSARDGSNTDTQYF
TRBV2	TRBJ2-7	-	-	TGTGCCAGCGGAATTGACAACACCTACGAGCAGTACTTC	CASGIDNTYEQYF
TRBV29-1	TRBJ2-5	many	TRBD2	TGCAGCGGACACCTAGCGGGCGGGAGCCAAGAGACCCAGTACTTC	CSGHLAGGSQETQYF
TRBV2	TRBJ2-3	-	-	TGTGCCAGCAGTGAGGACACAGATACGCAGTATTTT	CASSEDTDTQYF
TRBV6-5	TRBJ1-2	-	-	TGCGCCGGCAGCCCCGGGTCGACCGGGGGCTACACCTTC	CAGSPGSTGGYTF
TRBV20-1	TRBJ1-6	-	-	TGCAGTGCTAGAGATTTCCAGGCGAGCTCCTATAATTCACCCCTCCACTTT	CSARDFQASSYNSPLHF
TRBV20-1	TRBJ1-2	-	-	TGCAGTGCTAGAGTAGGGGGGGGTCACTATGGCTACACCTTC	CSARVGGGHYGYTF